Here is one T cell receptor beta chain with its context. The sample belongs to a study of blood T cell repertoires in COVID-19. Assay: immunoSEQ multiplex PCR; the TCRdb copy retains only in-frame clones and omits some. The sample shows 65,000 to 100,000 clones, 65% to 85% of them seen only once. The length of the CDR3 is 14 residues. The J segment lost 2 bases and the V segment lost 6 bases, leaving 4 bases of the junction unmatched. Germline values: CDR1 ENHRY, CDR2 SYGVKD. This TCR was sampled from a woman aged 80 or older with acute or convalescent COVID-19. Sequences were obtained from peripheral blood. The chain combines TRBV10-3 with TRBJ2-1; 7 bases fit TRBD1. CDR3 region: CAISPGTAYNEQFF. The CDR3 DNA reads TGTGCCATCAGCCCCGGGACAGCCTACAATGAGCAGTTCTTC.